Shown below are 5 T cell receptor beta chains from a single sample sequenced in a study of blood T cell repertoires in COVID-19. The data were produced by immunoSEQ multiplex PCR, yet TCRdb's version contains in-frame clones alone and is incomplete. The top ten clones hold under 1.5% of a sample with hundreds of thousands of clones, 86% of them seen once. Sequenced input: peripheral blood. The receptors were gathered from a woman aged 25-40 years with active or convalescent COVID-19.

A remark on this clone: This same CDR3 is encoded by further DNA sequences in the sample. The gene calls are TRBV5-1 and TRBJ1-1; D uncertain. This CDR3 is 15 amino acids long. Germline lookup yields CDR1 SGHRS and CDR2 YFSETQ. V gave up 1 base and J gave up 0 bases, with 10 bases separating them. CDR3 sequence reads: CASSLYGLMNTEAFF. The CDR3 DNA reads as TGCGCCAGCAGCTTGTATGGTCTAATGAACACTGAAGCTTTCTTT.

In its sample, this clone was seen a few times. V gene TRBV1 combines with J gene TRBJ1-1. TRBV1 is designated a pseudogene. The CDR3 is 14 residues long. The CDR3 reads CTSSQDNARTEAFF. The DNA for the CDR3 is TGCACCAGCAGCCAAGATAATGCGAGAACTGAAGCTTTCTTT.

The chain has TRBV2 and TRBJ1-2; TRBD1 matches 9 bases. The CDR3 is 16 residues long. The V segment lost 3 bases and the J segment 4 bases; nucleotides outside the gene matches: 9. Germline V gene data show CDR1 as SNHLY and CDR2 as FYNNEI. CDR3 nucleotide sequence: TGTGCCAGCAGTGACTGGGGACAGGGTGGGGGCTATGGCTACACCTTC. Its protein is CASSDWGQGGGYGYTF.

This chain connects TRBV6-5 to TRBJ1-5; 8 positions match TRBD1. The CDR3 sequence is 15 residues long. CDR1 is MNHEY, CDR2 SVGAGI, per germline. J lost 2 bases, V lost 6 bases, and 6 bases had no gene match. The CDR3 protein is CASRDRGGGNQPQHF. The CDR3 DNA follows: TGTGCCAGCAGAGACAGGGGTGGTGGCAATCAGCCCCAGCATTTT.

This chain links TRBV15 with TRBJ1-5; 7 bases match TRBD1. The CDR3 is made up of 12 amino acids. Germline CDR1 reads LNHNV; CDR2 reads YYDKDF (reference sequence). The V segment lost 5 bases and the J segment 8 bases; nucleotides outside the gene matches: 3. CDR3 in DNA: TGTGCCACCAGCTCAGGGGGAGAGCCCCAGCATTTT. Amino acids: CATSSGGEPQHF. The full variable domain, with the rest looked up from reference TRBV15 and TRBJ1-5, is DAMVIQNPRYQVTQFGKPVTLSCSQTLNHNVMYWYQQKSSQAPKLLFHYYDKDFNNEADTPDNFQSRRPNTSFCFLDIRSPGLGDTAMYLCATSSGGEPQHFGDGTRLSIL.